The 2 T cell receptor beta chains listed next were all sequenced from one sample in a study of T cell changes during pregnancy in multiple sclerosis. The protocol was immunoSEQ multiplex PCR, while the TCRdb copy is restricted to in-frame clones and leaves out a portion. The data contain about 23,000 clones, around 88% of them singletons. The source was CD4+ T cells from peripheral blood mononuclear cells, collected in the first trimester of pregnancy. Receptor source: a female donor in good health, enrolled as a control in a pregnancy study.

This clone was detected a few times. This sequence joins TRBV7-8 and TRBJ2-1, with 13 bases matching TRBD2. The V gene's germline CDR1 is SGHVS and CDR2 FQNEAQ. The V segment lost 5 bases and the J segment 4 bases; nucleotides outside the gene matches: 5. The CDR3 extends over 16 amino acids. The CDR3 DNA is TGTGCCAGCAGCCCGACGACTAGCGGGGGGTACAATGAGCAGTTCTTC. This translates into CASSPTTSGGYNEQFF.

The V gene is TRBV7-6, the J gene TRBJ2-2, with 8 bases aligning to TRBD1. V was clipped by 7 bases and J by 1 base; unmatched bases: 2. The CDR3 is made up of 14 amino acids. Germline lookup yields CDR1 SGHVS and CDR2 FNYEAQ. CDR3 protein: CASIGQGNTGELFF. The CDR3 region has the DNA TGTGCCAGCATCGGACAGGGGAACACCGGGGAGCTGTTTTTT.